This T cell receptor (beta chain) was retrieved from a study of T cell changes during pregnancy in multiple sclerosis. Profiling relied on immunoSEQ multiplex PCR, and the TCRdb table lists in-frame clones only, not all of them. The table includes 58,000 or so clones, 70% to 90% detected once. This CDR3 spans 15 amino acids. Germline CDR1 is MNHEY and CDR2 is SMNVEV (reference sequence). The junction had 10 bases not matched to a gene; V was cut back by 5 bases and J by 4 bases. This clonotype was obtained from a female donor with multiple sclerosis, enrolled in a pregnancy study. Specimen: CD4+ T cells from peripheral blood mononuclear cells, collected in the third trimester of pregnancy. The V and J genes are TRBV27 and TRBJ1-1, with TRBD1 matching over 7 bases. The CDR3 DNA sequence: TGTGCCAGCAGTCCCCGACAGGGTGGGGGCACTGAAGCTTTCTTT. Protein product: CASSPRQGGGTEAFF.